This TCR beta chain was identified in a study of blood T cell repertoires in COVID-19. Study-level background: Sites across the United States, Italy and Spain contributed samples from acute and convalescent COVID-19.

Sequencing was performed with immunoSEQ multiplex PCR; in TCRdb, only in-frame clones are kept and a portion is missing. Among around 35,000 clones listed, under 90% were seen once. V lost 5 bases and J lost 4; bases outside the gene matches: 9. The CDR3 length is 16 residues. Germline CDR1 and CDR2: SEHNR and FQNEAQ (reference sequence). The receptor's source is a human donor in a cohort sampled during active COVID-19. Sample: peripheral blood. The chain uses TRBV7-9 and TRBJ1-2, with 11 bases aligning to TRBD1. CDR3 protein: CASSLGTGGLGYGYTF. The CDR3 DNA follows: TGTGCCAGCAGCCTAGGGACAGGGGGACTTGGCTATGGCTACACCTTC.